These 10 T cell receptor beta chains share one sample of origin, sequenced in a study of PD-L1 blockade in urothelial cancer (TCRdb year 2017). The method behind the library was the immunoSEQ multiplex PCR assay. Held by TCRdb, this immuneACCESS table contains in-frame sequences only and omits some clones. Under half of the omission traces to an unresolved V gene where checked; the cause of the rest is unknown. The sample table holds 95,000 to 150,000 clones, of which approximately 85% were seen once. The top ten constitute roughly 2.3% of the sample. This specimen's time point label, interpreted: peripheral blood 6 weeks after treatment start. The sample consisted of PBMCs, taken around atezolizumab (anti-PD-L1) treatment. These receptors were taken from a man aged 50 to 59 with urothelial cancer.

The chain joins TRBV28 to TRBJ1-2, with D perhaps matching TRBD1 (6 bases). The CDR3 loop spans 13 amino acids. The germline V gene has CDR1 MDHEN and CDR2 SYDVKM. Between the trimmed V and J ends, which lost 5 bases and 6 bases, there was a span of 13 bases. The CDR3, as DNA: TGTGCCAGCAGTATCTCCACAGGGCATGGCTACACCTTC. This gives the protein CASSISTGHGYTF.

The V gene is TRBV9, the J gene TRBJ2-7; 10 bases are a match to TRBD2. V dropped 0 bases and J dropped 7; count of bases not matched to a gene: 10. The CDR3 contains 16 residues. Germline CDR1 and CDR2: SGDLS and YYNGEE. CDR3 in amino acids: CASSVDGSGRSGEQYF. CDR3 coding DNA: TGTGCCAGCAGCGTAGATGGTAGCGGGAGGTCGGGGGAGCAGTACTTC.

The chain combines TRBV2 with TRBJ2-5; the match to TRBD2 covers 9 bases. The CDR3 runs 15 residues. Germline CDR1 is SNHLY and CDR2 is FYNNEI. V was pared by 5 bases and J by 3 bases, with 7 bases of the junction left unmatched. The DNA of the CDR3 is TGTGCCAGCAGTCGCCGCTCTAGCGGGGAAGAGACCCAGTACTTC. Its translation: CASSRRSSGEETQYF.

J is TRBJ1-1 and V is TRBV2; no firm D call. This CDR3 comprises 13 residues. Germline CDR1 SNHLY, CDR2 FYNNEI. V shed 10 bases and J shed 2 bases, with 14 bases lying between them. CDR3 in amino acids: CATVRIQNTEAFF. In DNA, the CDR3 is TGTGCCACAGTTCGAATCCAAAACACTGAAGCTTTCTTT. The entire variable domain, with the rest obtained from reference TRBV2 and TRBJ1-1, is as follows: EPEVTQTPSHQVTQMGQEVILRCVPISNHLYFYWYRQILGQKVEFLVSFYNNEISEKSEIFDDQFSVERPDGSNFTLKIRSTKLEDSAMYFCATVRIQNTEAFFGQGTRLTVV.

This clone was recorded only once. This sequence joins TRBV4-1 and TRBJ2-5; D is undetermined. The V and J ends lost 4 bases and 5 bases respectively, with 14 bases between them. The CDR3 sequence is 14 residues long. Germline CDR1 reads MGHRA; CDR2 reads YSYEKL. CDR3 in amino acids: CASSLGVAGETQYF. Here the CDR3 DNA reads TGCGCCAGCAGCCTGGGCGTGGCTGGTGAGACCCAGTACTTC.

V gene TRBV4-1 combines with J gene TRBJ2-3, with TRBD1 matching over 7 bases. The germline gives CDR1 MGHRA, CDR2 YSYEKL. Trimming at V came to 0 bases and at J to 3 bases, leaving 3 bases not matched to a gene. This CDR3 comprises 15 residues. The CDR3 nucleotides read TGCGCCAGCAGCCAAGATGGGGACAGAACAGATACGCAGTATTTT. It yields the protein CASSQDGDRTDTQYF.

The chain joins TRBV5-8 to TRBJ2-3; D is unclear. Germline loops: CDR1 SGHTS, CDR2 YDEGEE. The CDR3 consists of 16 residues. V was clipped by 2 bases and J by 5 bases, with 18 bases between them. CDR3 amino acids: CASSFGSTTRVDTQYF. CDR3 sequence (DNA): TGTGCCAGCAGCTTTGGGTCGACCACTCGGGTAGATACGCAGTATTTT.

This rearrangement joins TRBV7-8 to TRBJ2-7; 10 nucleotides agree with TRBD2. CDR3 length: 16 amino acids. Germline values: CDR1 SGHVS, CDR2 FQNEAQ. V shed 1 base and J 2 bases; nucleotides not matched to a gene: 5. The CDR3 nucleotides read TGTGCCAGCAGCTTAGATCCAGCGGGAGGGGCCTACGAGCAGTACTTC. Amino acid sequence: CASSLDPAGGAYEQYF.

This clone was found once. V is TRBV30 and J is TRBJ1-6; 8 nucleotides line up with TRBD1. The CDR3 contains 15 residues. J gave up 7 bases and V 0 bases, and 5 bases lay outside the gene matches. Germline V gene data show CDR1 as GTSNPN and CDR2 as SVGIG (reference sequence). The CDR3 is CAWSVPTGVNSPLHF. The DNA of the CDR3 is TGTGCCTGGAGTGTACCGACAGGGGTCAATTCACCCCTCCACTTT.

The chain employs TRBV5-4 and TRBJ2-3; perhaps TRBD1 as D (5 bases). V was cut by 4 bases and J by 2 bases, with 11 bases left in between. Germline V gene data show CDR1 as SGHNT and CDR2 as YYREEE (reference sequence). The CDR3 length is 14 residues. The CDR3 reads CASSKQEPTDTQYF. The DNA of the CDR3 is TGTGCCAGCAGCAAACAGGAACCCACAGATACGCAGTATTTT.